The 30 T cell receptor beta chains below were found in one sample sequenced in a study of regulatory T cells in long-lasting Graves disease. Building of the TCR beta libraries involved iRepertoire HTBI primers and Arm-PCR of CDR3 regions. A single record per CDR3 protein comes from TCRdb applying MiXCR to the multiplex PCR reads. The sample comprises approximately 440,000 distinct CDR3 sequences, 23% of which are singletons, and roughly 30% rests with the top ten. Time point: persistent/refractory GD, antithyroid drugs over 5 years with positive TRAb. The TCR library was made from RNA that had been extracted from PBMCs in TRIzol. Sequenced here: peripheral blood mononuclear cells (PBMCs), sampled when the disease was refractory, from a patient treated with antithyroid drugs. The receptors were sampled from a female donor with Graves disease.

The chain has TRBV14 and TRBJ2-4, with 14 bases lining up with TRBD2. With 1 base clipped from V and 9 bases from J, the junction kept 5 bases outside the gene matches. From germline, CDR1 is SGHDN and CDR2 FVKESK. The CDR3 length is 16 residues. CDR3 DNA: TGTGCCAGCAGCCAAGTTGGACTAGCGGGAGGTGGCATTCAGTACTTC. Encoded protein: CASSQVGLAGGGIQYF.

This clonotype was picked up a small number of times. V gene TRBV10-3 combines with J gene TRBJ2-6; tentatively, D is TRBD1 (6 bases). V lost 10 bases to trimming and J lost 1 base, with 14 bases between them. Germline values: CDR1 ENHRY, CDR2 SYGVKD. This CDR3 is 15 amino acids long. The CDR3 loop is CATQGLISGANVLTF. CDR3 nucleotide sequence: TGTGCCACACAGGGTCTGATTTCTGGGGCCAACGTCCTGACTTTC.

This chain's CDR3 is CSARDGVTYEQYF. DNA for the CDR3: TGCAGTGCTAGAGATGGCGTTACCTACGAGCAGTACTTC. The chain combines TRBV20-1 with TRBJ2-7; D is unclear. Trimming left V 0 bases short and J 2 bases short, with 8 bases between. The germline CDR1 and CDR2 sequences are DFQATT and SNEGSKA (reference sequence). CDR3 length: 13 amino acids.

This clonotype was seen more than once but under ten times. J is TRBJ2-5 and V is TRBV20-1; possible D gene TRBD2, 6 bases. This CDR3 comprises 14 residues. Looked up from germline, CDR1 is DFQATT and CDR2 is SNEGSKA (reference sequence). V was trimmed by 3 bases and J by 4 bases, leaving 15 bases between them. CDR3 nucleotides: TGCAGTGCTAGGGCGGGACTCCCCCGAGAGACCCAGTACTTC. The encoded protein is CSARAGLPRETQYF.

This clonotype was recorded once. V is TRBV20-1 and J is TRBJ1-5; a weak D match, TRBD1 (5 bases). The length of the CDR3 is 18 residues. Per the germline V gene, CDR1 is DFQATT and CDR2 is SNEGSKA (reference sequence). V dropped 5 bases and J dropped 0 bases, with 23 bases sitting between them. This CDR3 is CSALGPQTNFYSNQPQHF. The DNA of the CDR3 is TGCAGTGCTCTGGGGCCCCAAACTAACTTTTATAGCAATCAGCCCCAGCATTTT.

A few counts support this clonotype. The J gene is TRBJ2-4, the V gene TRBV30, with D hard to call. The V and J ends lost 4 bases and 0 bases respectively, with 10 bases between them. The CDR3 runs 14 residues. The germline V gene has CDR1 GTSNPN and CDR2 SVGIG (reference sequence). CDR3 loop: CAWTRGVAKNIQYF. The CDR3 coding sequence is TGTGCCTGGACGCGAGGAGTAGCCAAAAACATTCAGTACTTC.

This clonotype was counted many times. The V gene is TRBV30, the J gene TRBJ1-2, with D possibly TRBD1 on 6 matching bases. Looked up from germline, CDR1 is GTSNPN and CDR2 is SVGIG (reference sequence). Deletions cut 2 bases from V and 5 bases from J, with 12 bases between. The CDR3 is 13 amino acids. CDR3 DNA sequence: TGTGCCTGGAGTCCACATACAGGGTATGGCTACACCTTC. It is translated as CAWSPHTGYGYTF.

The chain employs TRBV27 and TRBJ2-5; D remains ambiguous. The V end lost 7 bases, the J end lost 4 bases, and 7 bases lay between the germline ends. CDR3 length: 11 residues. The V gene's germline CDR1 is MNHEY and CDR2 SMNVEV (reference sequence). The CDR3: CASKSLETQYF. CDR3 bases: TGTGCCAGCAAGAGTTTAGAGACCCAGTACTTC.

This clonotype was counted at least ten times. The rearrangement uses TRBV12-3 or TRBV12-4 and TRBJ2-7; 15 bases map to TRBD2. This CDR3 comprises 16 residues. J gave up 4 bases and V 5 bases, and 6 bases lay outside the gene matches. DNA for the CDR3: TGTGCCAGCAGTCCTCGGACTAGCGGGAGGGCATACGAGCAGTACTTC. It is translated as CASSPRTSGRAYEQYF.

This CDR3 is CSVELLQGAGGYTF. For the CDR3, the DNA is TGCAGCGTTGAATTGTTACAGGGGGCCGGTGGCTACACCTTC. The V and J genes are TRBV29-1 and TRBJ1-2; the match to TRBD1 covers 9 bases. J lost 7 bases, V lost 2 bases, and 8 bases had no gene match. The CDR3 has 14 amino acids. Germline values: CDR1 SQVTM, CDR2 ANQGSEA.

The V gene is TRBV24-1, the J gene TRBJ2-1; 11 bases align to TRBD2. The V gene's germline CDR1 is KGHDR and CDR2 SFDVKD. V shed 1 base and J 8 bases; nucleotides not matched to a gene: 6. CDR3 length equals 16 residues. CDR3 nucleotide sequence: TGTGCCACCAGTGATTTCCTTAGCGGGAGGGGCGATGAGCAGTTCTTC. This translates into CATSDFLSGRGDEQFF.

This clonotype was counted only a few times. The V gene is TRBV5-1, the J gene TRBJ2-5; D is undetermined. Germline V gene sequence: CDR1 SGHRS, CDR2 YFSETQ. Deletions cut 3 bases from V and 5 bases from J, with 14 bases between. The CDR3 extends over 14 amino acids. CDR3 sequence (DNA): TGCGCCAGCAGCTCAGGACCCAAAGGGGAGACCCAGTACTTC. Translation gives CASSSGPKGETQYF.

CDR3 amino acids: CASSLLIGFDTQTTEAFF. The CDR3 DNA reads TGTGCCAGCAGTTTACTAATCGGTTTCGACACCCAGACGACTGAAGCTTTCTTT. The chain employs TRBV12-3 or TRBV12-4 and TRBJ1-1; no clear D. The CDR3 totals 18 residues. The germline V and J ends were trimmed by 2 bases and 5 bases, with 24 bases remaining between them.

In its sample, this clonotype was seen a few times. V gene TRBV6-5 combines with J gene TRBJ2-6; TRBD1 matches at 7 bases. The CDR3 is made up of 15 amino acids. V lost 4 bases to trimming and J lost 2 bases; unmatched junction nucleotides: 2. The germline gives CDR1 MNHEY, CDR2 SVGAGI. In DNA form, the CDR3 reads TGTGCCAGCAGTTTACAGGGGACTGGGGCCAACGTCCTGACTTTC. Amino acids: CASSLQGTGANVLTF.

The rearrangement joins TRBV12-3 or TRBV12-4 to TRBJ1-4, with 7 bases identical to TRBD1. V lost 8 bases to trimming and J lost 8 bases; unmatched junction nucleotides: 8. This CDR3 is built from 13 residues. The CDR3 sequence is CASPNAGGEKLFF. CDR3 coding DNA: TGTGCCAGCCCGAACGCAGGGGGGGAAAAACTGTTTTTT.

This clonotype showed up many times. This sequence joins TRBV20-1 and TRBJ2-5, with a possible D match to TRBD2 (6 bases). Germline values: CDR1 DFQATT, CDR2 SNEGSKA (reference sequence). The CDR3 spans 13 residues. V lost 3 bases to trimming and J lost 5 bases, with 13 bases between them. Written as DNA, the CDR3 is TGCAGTGCTAGCCTCGGGGGAGGCGAGACCCAGTACTTC. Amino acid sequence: CSASLGGGETQYF.

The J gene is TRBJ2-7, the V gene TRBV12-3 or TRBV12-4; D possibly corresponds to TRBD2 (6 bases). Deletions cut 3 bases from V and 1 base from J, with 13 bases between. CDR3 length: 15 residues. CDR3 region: CASSFREERSYEQYF. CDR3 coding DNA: TGTGCCAGCAGTTTTAGGGAGGAAAGGTCCTACGAGCAGTACTTC.

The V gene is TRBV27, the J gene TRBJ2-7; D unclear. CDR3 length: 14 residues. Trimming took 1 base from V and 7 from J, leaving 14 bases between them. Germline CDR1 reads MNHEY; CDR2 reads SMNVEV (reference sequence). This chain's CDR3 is CASSLLGRSREQYF. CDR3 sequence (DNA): TGTGCCAGCAGTTTATTGGGCAGGAGTCGGGAGCAGTACTTC.

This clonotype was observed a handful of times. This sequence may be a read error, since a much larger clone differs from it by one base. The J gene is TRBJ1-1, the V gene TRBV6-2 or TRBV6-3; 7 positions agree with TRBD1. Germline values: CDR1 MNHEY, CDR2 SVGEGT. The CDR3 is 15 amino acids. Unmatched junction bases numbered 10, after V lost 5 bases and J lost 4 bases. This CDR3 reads CASSRYRGLGTEAFF. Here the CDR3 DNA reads TGTGCCAGCAGTCGGTACAGGGGCCTCGGCACTGAAGCTTTCTTT.

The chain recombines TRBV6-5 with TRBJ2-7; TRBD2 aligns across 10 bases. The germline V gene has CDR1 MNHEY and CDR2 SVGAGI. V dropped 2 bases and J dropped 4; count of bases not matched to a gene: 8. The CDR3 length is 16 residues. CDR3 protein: CASSYPRGTSAYEQYF. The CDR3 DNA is TGTGCCAGCAGTTACCCCCGGGGGACTAGCGCTTACGAGCAGTACTTC.

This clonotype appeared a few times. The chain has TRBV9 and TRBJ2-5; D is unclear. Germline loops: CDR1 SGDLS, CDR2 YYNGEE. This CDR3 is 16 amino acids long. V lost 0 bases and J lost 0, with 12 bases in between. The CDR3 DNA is TGTGCCAGCAGCGTAGGAGGCGTTGGCAACCAAGAGACCCAGTACTTC. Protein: CASSVGGVGNQETQYF.

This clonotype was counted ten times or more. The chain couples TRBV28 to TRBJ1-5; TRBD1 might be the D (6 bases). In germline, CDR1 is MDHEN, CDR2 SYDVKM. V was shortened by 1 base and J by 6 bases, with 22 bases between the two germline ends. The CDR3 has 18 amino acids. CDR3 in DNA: TGTGCCAGCAGTTTATTAATTTTTGGGGGCGAGGGAGGTCAGCCCCAGCATTTT. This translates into CASSLLIFGGEGGQPQHF.

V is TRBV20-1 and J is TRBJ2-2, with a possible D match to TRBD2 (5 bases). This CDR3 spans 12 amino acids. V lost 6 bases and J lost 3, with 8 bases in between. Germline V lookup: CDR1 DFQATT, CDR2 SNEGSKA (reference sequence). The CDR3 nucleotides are TGCAGTGCCTCCGGGGACACCGGGGAGCTGTTTTTT. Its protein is CSASGDTGELFF.

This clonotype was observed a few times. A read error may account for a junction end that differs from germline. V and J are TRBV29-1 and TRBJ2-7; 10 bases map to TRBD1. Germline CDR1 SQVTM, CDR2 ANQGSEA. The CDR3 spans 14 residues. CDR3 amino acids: CSVVVGQGTYEQYF. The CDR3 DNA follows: TGCAGTGTTGTCGTGGGACAGGGGACTTACGAGCAGTACTTC.

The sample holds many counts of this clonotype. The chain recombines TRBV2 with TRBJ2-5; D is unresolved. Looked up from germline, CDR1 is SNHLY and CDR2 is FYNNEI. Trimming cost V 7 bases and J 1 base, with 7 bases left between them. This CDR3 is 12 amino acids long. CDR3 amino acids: CASTGFQETQYF. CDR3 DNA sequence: TGTGCCAGCACTGGCTTCCAAGAGACCCAGTACTTC.

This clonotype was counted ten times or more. CDR3 region: CASTPRTGGYEQYF. The CDR3 DNA reads TGTGCCAGCACCCCCAGGACAGGGGGCTACGAGCAGTACTTC. This chain connects TRBV12-3 or TRBV12-4 to TRBJ2-7; 10 bases line up with TRBD1. CDR3 length: 14 residues. V shed 7 bases, J shed 3 bases, and the junction held 6 bases outside the gene matches.

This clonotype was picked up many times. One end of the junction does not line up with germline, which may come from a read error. Written as DNA, the CDR3 is TGTGCCAGCAGCTTAGGAGGTGCCTTGAACACTGAAGCTTTCTTT. Amino acid sequence: CASSLGGALNTEAFF. The chain carries TRBV12-3 or TRBV12-4 and TRBJ1-1; D call uncertain. The CDR3 runs to 15 residues.

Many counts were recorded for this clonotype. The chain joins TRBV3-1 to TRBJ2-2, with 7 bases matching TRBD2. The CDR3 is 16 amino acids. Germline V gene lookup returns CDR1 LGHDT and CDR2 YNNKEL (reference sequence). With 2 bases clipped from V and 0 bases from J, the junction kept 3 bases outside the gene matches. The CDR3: CASSQYLAANTGELFF. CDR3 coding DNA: TGTGCCAGCAGCCAATACCTAGCGGCGAACACCGGGGAGCTGTTTTTT. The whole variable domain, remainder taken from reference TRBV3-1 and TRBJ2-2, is DTAVSQTPKYLVTQMGNDKSIKCEQNLGHDTMYWYKQDSKKFLKIMFSYNNKELIINETVPNRFSPKSPDKAHLNLHINSLELGDSAVYFCASSQYLAANTGELFFGEGSRLTVL.

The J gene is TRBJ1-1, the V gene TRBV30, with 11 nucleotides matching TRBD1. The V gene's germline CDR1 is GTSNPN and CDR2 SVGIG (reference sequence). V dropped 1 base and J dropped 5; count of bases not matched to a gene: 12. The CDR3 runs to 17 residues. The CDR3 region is CAWSDSPGQGVRTEAFF. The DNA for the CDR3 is TGTGCCTGGAGTGACTCCCCGGGACAGGGGGTAAGGACTGAAGCTTTCTTT. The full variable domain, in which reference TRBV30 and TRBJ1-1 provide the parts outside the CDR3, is SQTIHQWPATLVQPVGSPLSLECTVEGTSNPNLYWYRQAAGRGLQLLFYSVGIGQISSEVPQNLSASRPQDRQFILSSKKLLLSDSGFYLCAWSDSPGQGVRTEAFFGQGTRLTVV.

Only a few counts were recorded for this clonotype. CDR3 coding DNA: TGCGCCAGCAGCACGGCAGGGGGAGTGTACTACGAGCAGTACTTC. Its translation: CASSTAGGVYYEQYF. The V and J genes are TRBV5-1 and TRBJ2-7; 7 bases align to TRBD1. The CDR3 is 15 residues long. V dropped 4 bases and J dropped 3; count of bases not matched to a gene: 10. The V gene's germline CDR1 is SGHRS and CDR2 YFSETQ.